The TCR beta chain under discussion was sequenced for a study of T cell responses to AZD1222 COVID-19 vaccine. General study points: Dominant CD4 TCR responses targeted spike regions 160-218 and 743-854. Possibly, clonal diversity was underestimated; donors were largely white British and included more females.

Produced via immunoSEQ multiplex PCR; TCRdb's table is partial and in-frame only. The top ten clones hold about a tenth of a sample with around 73,000 clones, approximately 92% of them seen once. Germline CDR1 and CDR2: ENHRY and SYGVKD. The junction had 1 base not matched to a gene; V was cut back by 4 bases and J by 8 bases. The CDR3 runs 12 residues. Points on this clone: The antigen is unknown.

The rearrangement uses TRBV10-3 and TRBJ1-3; 8 bases agree with TRBD1. Sample: peripheral blood, taken 28 days after the second AZD1222 dose. This sequence was found in an adult who received the AZD1222 COVID-19 vaccine. Written as DNA, the CDR3 is TGTGCCATCAGTGGACAGGGGCACACCATATATTTT. Protein product: CAISGQGHTIYF.